This T cell receptor beta chain came from a study of T cells in localized non-small cell lung cancer. This clone was recorded only once. What it recognizes is unknown. Sequenced by immunoSEQ multiplex PCR; TCRdb stores in-frame clones only, minus some. The data contain 25,000 to 30,000 clones, under 95% of them singletons. Study-level results: A median of about 54 of the top 100 tumor clones appeared in adjacent lung, which was paired and uninvolved. Owing to sequencing of a solitary tumor region, heterogeneity cannot be discounted. Greater blood T cell density accompanied longer overall survival. It was uninvolved adjacent lung that showed the highest T cell clonality, exceeding tumor.

This TCR came from a female donor over 55 with stage I lung adenocarcinoma. Specimen: peripheral blood, collected before any cancer treatment.

CDR3: CASSPVATRVAEQFF. The CDR3 region has the DNA TGTGCCAGTAGTCCGGTCGCGACTAGAGTTGCTGAGCAGTTCTTC. V is TRBV19 and J is TRBJ2-1; perhaps TRBD2 as D (6 bases). V gave up 5 bases and J gave up 9 bases, with 20 bases separating them. There are 15 residues in the CDR3. The germline CDR1 and CDR2 sequences are LNHDA and SQIVND (reference sequence).